This passage covers 14 T cell receptor beta chains from one sample sequenced in a study of cytotoxic CD8 clonotypes in ibrutinib-treated CLL. Repertoires were generated with immunoSEQ multiplex PCR, while TCRdb's copy carries only in-frame clones and drops some. This sample has roughly 130,000 clones, with 79% found just once. The input for sequencing was PBMCs, taken after 12 months of ibrutinib treatment. These receptors were taken from a human donor with chronic lymphocytic leukemia.

This rearrangement joins TRBV27 to TRBJ2-5; D assignment may be TRBD1 or TRBD2 (5 bases each). The germline V gene has CDR1 MNHEY and CDR2 SMNVEV (reference sequence). With 2 bases removed from V and 1 base from J, the gap between germline ends came to 8 bases. CDR3 length equals 14 residues. The CDR3 here is CASSLGDRQETQYF. In nucleotides, the CDR3 is TGTGCCAGCAGTTTAGGGGACCGCCAAGAGACCCAGTACTTC.

The chain links TRBV9 to TRBJ2-7; the D gene could be TRBD1 or TRBD2 (5 bases each). Between the trimmed V and J ends, which lost 1 base and 1 base, there was a span of 9 bases. Germline lookup yields CDR1 SGDLS and CDR2 YYNGEE. This CDR3 has 14 amino acids. This CDR3 is CASSVSGGSYEQYF. The CDR3 nucleotides are TGTGCCAGCAGCGTAAGTGGGGGTTCCTACGAGCAGTACTTC.

This clone was seen more than once but under ten times. The rearrangement links TRBV19 to TRBJ1-2; possible D gene TRBD1, 6 bases. The V gene lost 5 bases and the J gene lost 2 bases, with 12 bases spanning the gap. The CDR3 is made up of 14 amino acids. Per germline, CDR1 LNHDA and CDR2 SQIVND (reference sequence). The CDR3 DNA sequence: TGTGCCAGTAGTTTCCTACAGGGAAACTATGGCTACACCTTC. It yields the protein CASSFLQGNYGYTF.

The chain links TRBV15 to TRBJ1-3, with D possibly matching TRBD1 (5 bases). Germline CDR1 is LNHNV and CDR2 is YYDKDF (reference sequence). V dropped 1 base and J dropped 2 bases, with 12 bases sitting between them. This CDR3 has 16 residues. This chain's CDR3 is CATSRGGQGAGNTIYF. In nucleotides, the CDR3 is TGTGCCACCAGCAGAGGAGGGCAGGGAGCTGGAAACACCATATATTTT.

The chain has TRBV5-1 and TRBJ2-7; possible D gene TRBD1, 5 bases. The CDR3 has 15 amino acids. The V end lost 0 bases, the J end lost 0 bases, and 10 bases lay between the germline ends. Germline assignment: CDR1 SGHRS and CDR2 YFSETQ. The CDR3 reads CASSLGRVSSYEQYF. The CDR3 DNA sequence: TGCGCCAGCAGCTTGGGCAGGGTCTCCTCCTACGAGCAGTACTTC.

This clone appeared a single time. The chain is built from TRBV19 and TRBJ2-1; D perhaps matches TRBD2 (5 bases). V lost 3 bases to trimming and J lost 8 bases, with 8 bases between them. CDR3 length: 12 amino acids. Germline V gene data show CDR1 as LNHDA and CDR2 as SQIVND (reference sequence). The CDR3 loop reads CASSIRGHEQFF. CDR3 in DNA: TGTGCCAGTAGTATTCGGGGTCATGAGCAGTTCTTC.

V and J are TRBV7-8 and TRBJ2-1; D perhaps matches TRBD2 (6 bases). CDR1 SGHVS and CDR2 FQNEAQ come from the germline V gene. This CDR3 has 15 amino acids. V was pared by 1 base and J by 3 bases, with 10 bases between. CDR3 sequence: CASSLVAGNYNEQFF. CDR3 in DNA: TGTGCCAGCAGCTTAGTGGCGGGAAACTACAATGAGCAGTTCTTC.

In its sample, this clone was seen once. The chain combines TRBV9 with TRBJ2-7; TRBD2 matches at 10 bases. CDR3 length equals 15 residues. Unmatched junction bases numbered 5, after V lost 3 bases and J lost 2 bases. Germline lookup yields CDR1 SGDLS and CDR2 YYNGEE. CDR3: CASSGGTSEAYEQYF. CDR3 coding DNA: TGTGCCAGCAGCGGGGGGACTAGCGAGGCCTACGAGCAGTACTTC.

The V gene is TRBV7-2, the J gene TRBJ2-1; D is possibly TRBD2 (6 bases). The V and J ends lost 8 bases and 12 bases respectively, with 14 bases between them. CDR1 and CDR2 from the germline V gene are SGHTA and FQGNSA. The CDR3 extends over 11 amino acids. The CDR3 nucleotides read TGTGCCAGCGGGTTCCGGGAGCCGCAGTTCTTC. Translation: CASGFREPQFF.

CDR3 amino acids: CASSLLLGTVSYEQYF. As DNA, the CDR3 is TGTGCCAGCAGCTTGCTTCTAGGGACGGTAAGCTACGAGCAGTACTTC. The V gene is TRBV7-8, the J gene TRBJ2-7; D possibly uses TRBD1 or TRBD2 (5 bases each). V gave up 3 bases and J gave up 3 bases, with 18 bases separating them. Germline lookup yields CDR1 SGHVS and CDR2 FQNEAQ. CDR3 size: 16 residues.

V gene TRBV6-5 combines with J gene TRBJ1-1, with unresolved D. CDR3 length equals 15 residues. Germline CDR1 and CDR2: MNHEY and SVGAGI. Trimming shortened V by 2 bases and J by 3 bases, and 13 bases separated the two germline ends. The CDR3 nucleotides are TGTGCCAGCAGTTACGTGATGGGGAGATACACTGAAGCTTTCTTT. Protein: CASSYVMGRYTEAFF.

The chain uses TRBV19 and TRBJ2-7; D is perhaps TRBD1 (6 bases). Between the trimmed V and J ends, which lost 3 bases and 0 bases, there was a span of 12 bases. The CDR3 consists of 15 residues. CDR1 and CDR2 (germline): LNHDA, SQIVND (reference sequence). DNA for the CDR3: TGTGCCAGTAGTATGGTTGGACAGCGCTCCTACGAGCAGTACTTC. This encodes CASSMVGQRSYEQYF.

The chain combines TRBV6-6 with TRBJ2-7, with 8 bases aligning to TRBD2. V lost 6 bases, J lost 3 bases, and 10 bases stayed unmatched. The germline V gene has CDR1 MNHNY and CDR2 SVGAGI (reference sequence). CDR3 length: 15 amino acids. The CDR3 DNA reads as TGTGCCAGCAGGGCAGGAGCGGGAGAGGTCTACGAGCAGTACTTC. Translation gives CASRAGAGEVYEQYF.

This chain links TRBV27 with TRBJ2-2; a possible D gene is TRBD2 (6 bases). Germline V gene sequence: CDR1 MNHEY, CDR2 SMNVEV (reference sequence). The CDR3 consists of 18 residues. Deletions cut 7 bases from V and 0 bases from J, with 21 bases between. CDR3 sequence: CASTSRRAHLSNTGELFF. DNA for the CDR3: TGTGCCAGCACCAGTAGGAGGGCACACTTGTCGAACACCGGGGAGCTGTTTTTT.